A selection of T cell receptor beta chains follows, all from one sample in a study of tumor and adjacent non-tumor tissue in lung cancer. TCRdb re-called the multiplex PCR reads through MiXCR, storing one row per CDR3 protein. The repertoire holds about 60,000 distinct CDR3 sequences, with around 64% as singletons. Input material: distant non-tumor lung tissue. The receptors shown here come from a man in his 70s with non-small cell lung cancer. CDR3s include the opening cysteine and the closing phenylalanine or tryptophan. Fields, in order: J gene, V gene, D gene, clone size, CDR3 DNA, CDR3 protein. The D gene is left open where the match is weak. Size tells how often a clone was seen (once, few, many) or the class of an expanded clone, and some rows leave it out.

TRBJ2-7 | TRBV11-2 | . | . | TGTGCCAGCAGCTTAGAAGACAGAAACTATGAACAGTACTTC | CASSLEDRNYEQYF
TRBJ1-4 | TRBV5-1 | . | many | TGCGCCAGCACCCTGAGAGGGGGAGCAACTAATGAAAAACTGTTTTTT | CASTLRGGATNEKLFF
TRBJ2-1 | TRBV11-2 | . | . | TGTGCCAGCAGCTTAGTTGGCCGTGGGTACGAGCAGTTCTTC | CASSLVGRGYEQFF
TRBJ2-4 | TRBV11-3 | . | . | TGTGCCAGCAGCTTGAACAGTGGTAATTCTAAAGACATTCAGTACTTC | CASSLNSGNSKDIQYF
TRBJ1-5 | TRBV4-1 | . | many | TGCGCCAGCAGCCATGGAGTCGCTCAGCCCCAGCATTTT | CASSHGVAQPQHF
TRBJ2-5 | TRBV4-2 | TRBD2 | . | TGTGCCAGCAGCCAACCCCCTAGCGGGAGGACCGTTGAGACCCGGTACTTC | CASSQPPSGRTVETRYF
TRBJ2-2 | TRBV11-1 | TRBD1 | . | TGTGCCAGCAGCGGGCGCTCAGGGGGAGATGGCACCGGGGAGCTGTTTTTT | CASSGRSGGDGTGELFF
TRBJ2-7 | TRBV4-2 | TRBD2 | many | TGTGCCAGCAGCCAAGGTAGTCCTAGCGGGAGCTACGAGCAGTACTTC | CASSQGSPSGSYEQYF
TRBJ1-3 | TRBV12-3/TRBV12-4 | . | . | TGTGCCAGCAATTCGACAGGCTCCGGAAACACCATATATTTT | CASNSTGSGNTIYF
TRBJ1-2 | TRBV4-2 | . | . | TGTGCCAGCAGCCAAGATCGAAGCAGGAACTATGACTACTCCTTC | CASSQDRSRNYDYSF
TRBJ2-1 | TRBV5-5 | . | . | TGTGCCAGCAGCTTCAGGGGTCCATTTTCTCGCTACAATGAGCTGTTCTTC | CASSFRGPFSRYNELFF
TRBJ2-7 | TRBV11-2 | . | . | TGTCCCAGCAGCTTAGAAGACAGGCCCGAGCAGTACTTC | CPSSLEDRPEQYF
TRBJ2-5 | TRBV11-2 | . | few | TGTGCCAACAGGCCACAGGGTCAGGAGACCCAATACTTC | CANRPQGQETQYF
TRBJ2-3 | TRBV4-1 | . | many | TGCGCCAGCAGCCAAGTTGGGGCCACAGATACGCAGTATTTT | CASSQVGATDTQYF
TRBJ2-6 | TRBV5-4 | TRBD2 | many | TGTGCCAGCAGCTTGGAGGGTCGGGAGGGGGATGTATCTGGGGCCAACGTCCTGACTTTC | CASSLEGREGDVSGANVLTF
TRBJ2-7 | TRBV28 | . | once | TGCGCCGGCAGTCTAAGCCGCTTCTCCGAGGAGTACTTC | CAGSLSRFSEEYF
TRBJ2-5 | TRBV7-9 | . | once | TGTGCCAGCAGCCATGACAGCCAAGAGACCCAGTACTTC | CASSHDSQETQYF
TRBJ2-3 | TRBV6-6 | . | . | TGTGACAGCAGTTACGGCCTAGGGCGGCATTTT | CDSSYGLGRHF
TRBJ1-1 | TRBV7-9 | . | few | TGTGCCAGCAGCGCGAGATTGGGGGGCCTGAACACTGAAGCTTTCTTT | CASSARLGGLNTEAFF
TRBJ2-3 | TRBV29-1 | TRBD2 | . | TGCAACGTTCGAAGTAGCGGGGCTTCAGATACGCAGTATTTT | CNVRSSGASDTQYF
TRBJ2-1 | TRBV6-4 | . | many | TGTGCCAGCAGTGAACTGCCCGGTAATGAGCAGTTCTTC | CASSELPGNEQFF
TRBJ2-5 | TRBV11-2 | TRBD1 | . | TGTGCCAGCAGCTTAGTCGACAGGGGGTTGGGAGAGATCCAATACTTC | CASSLVDRGLGEIQYF
TRBJ2-7 | TRBV5-1 | . | . | TGCGCCAGCAGCTTGGCCCGACAGGGACTTAGGGGTTACGAGCAGTACTTC | CASSLARQGLRGYEQYF
TRBJ2-3 | TRBV5-1 | TRBD2 | many | TGCGCCAGCAGCTTGGAGGGGACTAGGAAAGATACGCAGTATTTT | CASSLEGTRKDTQYF
TRBJ2-3 | TRBV10-2 | . | . | TGCGCCAGTACCGATCCGGTCTATGGTACAGATACGCAGTATTTT | CASTDPVYGTDTQYF